This T cell receptor beta chain was profiled in a study of T cell responses to AZD1222 COVID-19 vaccine. Measured with immunoSEQ multiplex PCR; TCRdb has only the in-frame clones, and not every one. Among fewer than 130,000 clones listed, more than 85% were seen once. Germline CDR1 is SGHTA and CDR2 is FQGTGA. The CDR3 contains 16 residues. V trimming: 1 base; J trimming: 5 bases; junction bases outside the gene matches: 8. This clonotype originated in an adult in good health. V and J are TRBV7-3 and TRBJ2-3; 8 bases match TRBD2. Material: peripheral blood, obtained on day 0 of AZD1222 vaccination. The CDR3 region has the DNA TGTGCCAGCAGCTTAAAATCGGGAGGGAGGAAAGATACGCAGTATTTT. Residues: CASSLKSGGRKDTQYF.